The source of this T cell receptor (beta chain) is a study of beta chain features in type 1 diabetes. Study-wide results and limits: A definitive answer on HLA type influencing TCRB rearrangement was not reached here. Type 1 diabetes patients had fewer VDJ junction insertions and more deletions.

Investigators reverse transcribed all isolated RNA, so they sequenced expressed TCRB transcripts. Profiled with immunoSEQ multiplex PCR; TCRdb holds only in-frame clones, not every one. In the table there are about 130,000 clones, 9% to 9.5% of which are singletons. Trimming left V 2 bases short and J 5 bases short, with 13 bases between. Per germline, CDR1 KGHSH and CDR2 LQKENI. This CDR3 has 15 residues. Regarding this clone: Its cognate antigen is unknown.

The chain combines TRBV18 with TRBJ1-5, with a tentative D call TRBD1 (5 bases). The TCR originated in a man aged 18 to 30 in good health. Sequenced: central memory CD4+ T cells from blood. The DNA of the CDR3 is TGTGCCAGCTCACCATCAGCAGGGCGCGATCAGCCCCAGCATTTT. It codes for CASSPSAGRDQPQHF.